The rows below give T cell receptor beta chains drawn from one sample of a study of cytotoxic CD8 clonotypes in ibrutinib-treated CLL. The protocol was immunoSEQ multiplex PCR, while the TCRdb copy is restricted to in-frame clones and leaves out a portion. The data contain over 130,000 clones, approximately 80% of them seen just once; the ten biggest clones take up less than 9%. The sequences come from PBMCs, collected after 36 months of ibrutinib treatment. Receptor source: a human donor with chronic lymphocytic leukemia. CDR3s leave out the opening cysteine and the closing phenylalanine or tryptophan. Fields, in order: J gene, V gene, CDR3 length, CDR3 protein.

j_call: TRBJ1-2; v_call: TRBV7-9; cdr3_length: 12; cdr3_aa: ASSLASQSYGYT
j_call: TRBJ1-3; v_call: TRBV6-5; cdr3_length: 13; cdr3_aa: ASSYSPAPGNTIY
j_call: TRBJ1-4; v_call: TRBV28; cdr3_length: 12; cdr3_aa: AIEEGQGNEKLF
j_call: TRBJ1-5; v_call: TRBV2; cdr3_length: 13; cdr3_aa: ASKRGPGSNQPQH
j_call: TRBJ1-4; v_call: TRBV5-6; cdr3_length: 12; cdr3_aa: ASSLVGSNEKLF
j_call: TRBJ2-3; v_call: TRBV11-2; cdr3_length: 13; cdr3_aa: ASSLDWDSTDTQY
j_call: TRBJ2-4; v_call: TRBV9; cdr3_length: 13; cdr3_aa: ASSVEQGQYSIQY
j_call: TRBJ2-7; v_call: TRBV19; cdr3_length: 14; cdr3_aa: ASSIDLFPKSYEQY
j_call: TRBJ2-2; v_call: TRBV4-1; cdr3_length: 14; cdr3_aa: ASSQKTSDNTGELF
j_call: TRBJ1-1; v_call: TRBV5-6; cdr3_length: 15; cdr3_aa: ASSPIGTERRNTEAF
j_call: TRBJ2-1; v_call: TRBV4-1; cdr3_length: 13; cdr3_aa: ASSQFVVGASVQF
j_call: TRBJ2-7; v_call: TRBV7-6; cdr3_length: 13; cdr3_aa: ASSLGQGPSYEQY
j_call: TRBJ1-5; v_call: TRBV19; cdr3_length: 10; cdr3_aa: ASSMRNQPQH
j_call: TRBJ1-2; v_call: TRBV27; cdr3_length: 12; cdr3_aa: ASSLGAWYYGYT
j_call: TRBJ2-3; v_call: TRBV18; cdr3_length: 11; cdr3_aa: ASSPPSSDTQY
j_call: TRBJ2-3; v_call: TRBV2; cdr3_length: 13; cdr3_aa: ASSPLVGGTDTQY
j_call: TRBJ2-7; v_call: TRBV10-3; cdr3_length: 11; cdr3_aa: ATLFGNAYEQY
j_call: TRBJ1-1; v_call: TRBV5-8; cdr3_length: 12; cdr3_aa: ASSFGRMNTEAF
j_call: TRBJ1-6; v_call: TRBV19; cdr3_length: 15; cdr3_aa: ASRLQKWASYNSPLH
j_call: TRBJ2-2; v_call: TRBV6-6; cdr3_length: 10; cdr3_aa: ASTPTTGELF
j_call: TRBJ2-5; v_call: TRBV7-6; cdr3_length: 12; cdr3_aa: ASSLGLLGETQY
j_call: TRBJ1-5; v_call: TRBV6-6; cdr3_length: 12; cdr3_aa: ASSFSRDPQPQH
j_call: TRBJ1-5; v_call: TRBV5-6; cdr3_length: 14; cdr3_aa: ASSTMGRHVGQPQH
j_call: TRBJ2-2; v_call: TRBV11-2; cdr3_length: 14; cdr3_aa: ASSPSGGTNTGELF
j_call: TRBJ1-1; v_call: TRBV10-2; cdr3_length: 16; cdr3_aa: ASSERYNSPWGRTEAF
j_call: TRBJ1-2; v_call: TRBV11-2; cdr3_length: 10; cdr3_aa: ASSLRRDGYT
j_call: TRBJ2-7; v_call: TRBV27; cdr3_length: 12; cdr3_aa: ASSLDRRFYEQY